The 9 T cell receptor beta chains presented below share a single source sample, sequenced in a study of T cells expressing NK-cell markers. TCRdb derives one entry per CDR3 protein from the 5' RACE reads, leaving out DNA. This sample's table reports 250,000 to 300,000 distinct CDR3 sequences. Specimen: blood T cells: a sorted CD56 or NKG2C T cell subset, CD4+ or CD8+ T cells, or bulk PBMC T cells (not recorded which). The receptors were sampled from a woman aged 18-70 years in good health.

This rearrangement joins TRBV6-5 to TRBJ2-1; TCRdb gives TRBD1 as the D gene, but with no DNA this cannot be confirmed. Germline CDR1 reads MNHEY; CDR2 reads SVGAGI. The length of the CDR3 is 12 residues. CDR3 in amino acids: CASSQGGLAQFF.

The J gene is TRBJ2-5, the V gene TRBV10-3. The CDR3 length is 13 residues. Germline V gene data show CDR1 as ENHRY and CDR2 as SYGVKD. CDR3: CAISESIVETQYF.

The chain joins TRBV29-1 to TRBJ2-1; absent DNA, TCRdb's TRBD1 call cannot be checked. The length of the CDR3 is 15 residues. Germline loops: CDR1 SQVTM, CDR2 ANQGSEA. CDR3 region: CSVVGRGGYFNEQFF.

The chain is built from TRBV20-1 and TRBJ2-3; absent DNA, TCRdb's TRBD2 call cannot be checked. This CDR3 contains 15 residues. CDR1 is DFQATT, CDR2 SNEGSKA, per germline (reference sequence). CDR3 in amino acids: CSAKRTSGVTDTQYF.

The chain combines TRBV5-1 with TRBJ2-1. The CDR3 spans 16 residues. Germline lookup yields CDR1 SGHRS and CDR2 YFSETQ. The chain's CDR3 is CASSPHSSGAYNEQFF.

The J gene is TRBJ2-2, the V gene TRBV6-2 or TRBV6-3; TCRdb reports TRBD2, a call that lacks DNA to check it against. The CDR3 sequence is 17 residues long. Germline V gene sequence: CDR1 MNHEY, CDR2 SVGEGT. The CDR3 loop is CASSYSLTSGRTGELFF.

The chain links TRBV7-2 to TRBJ1-1; as DNA is missing, the TRBD1 call by TCRdb cannot be tested. The germline V gene has CDR1 SGHTA and CDR2 FQGNSA. This CDR3 region has 16 residues. The CDR3 loop reads CASSPRQVQGNTEAFF.

The chain couples TRBV5-1 to TRBJ2-2; absent DNA, TCRdb's TRBD1 call cannot be checked. The CDR3 runs 17 residues. Germline V lookup: CDR1 SGHRS, CDR2 YFSETQ. The CDR3 loop reads CASSLVGQGKNTGELFF. Filled out from reference TRBV5-1 and TRBJ2-2, the complete variable domain reads KAGVTQTPRYLIKTRGQQVTLSCSPISGHRSVSWYQQTPGQGLQFLFEYFSETQRNKGNFPGRFSGRQFSNSRSEMNVSTLELGDSALYLCASSLVGQGKNTGELFFGEGSRLTVL.

The rearrangement links TRBV4-3 to TRBJ2-4; TCRdb returns TRBD2, unconfirmable since there is no DNA. The CDR3 runs 14 residues. The germline V gene encodes CDR1 LGHNA and CDR2 YSLEER. The CDR3 spells CASSQLAGGGIQYF.